The 20 T cell receptor beta chains below all came from one sample that was sequenced in a study of radiation and T cells in renal cell carcinoma. Here immunoSEQ multiplex PCR was the method, and the copy in TCRdb shows in-frame clones only, minus some. The sample gives roughly 75,000 clones, roughly 80% of which show up once; 5.8% is in the top ten. Time point of the sample: blood 2 weeks post-SBRT. Sample treatment: 15 Gy SBRT to primary tumor, nephrectomy 4 weeks later. The specimen comprised blood, sampled from a patient whose treatment included radiotherapy and nephrectomy. These receptor sequences come from a man aged 55-75 years with renal cell carcinoma.

CDR3 region: CASSAMGQAYEQYF. CDR3 DNA: TGTGCCAGCAGCGCTATGGGACAGGCCTACGAGCAGTACTTC. The chain links TRBV6-1 to TRBJ2-7, with TRBD1 identical over 8 bases. V lost 6 bases to trimming and J lost 2 bases; unmatched junction nucleotides: 6. The CDR3 has 14 amino acids. From germline, CDR1 is MNHNS and CDR2 SASEGT.

This clone was picked up one time. The chain is built from TRBV11-3 and TRBJ2-1; TRBD2 aligns across 9 bases. V dropped 0 bases and J dropped 5; count of bases not matched to a gene: 2. Germline CDR1 SGHNT, CDR2 YENEEA. The CDR3 length is 15 residues. This chain's CDR3 is CASSLDGGRDNEQFF. CDR3 DNA sequence: TGTGCCAGCAGCTTAGATGGCGGGAGGGACAATGAGCAGTTCTTC.

The chain recombines TRBV10-3 with TRBJ2-5; the D is unclear. With 3 bases removed from V and 5 bases from J, the gap between germline ends came to 4 bases. The CDR3 extends over 11 amino acids. Per germline, CDR1 ENHRY and CDR2 SYGVKD. The CDR3: CAISDTETQYF. CDR3 coding DNA: TGTGCCATCAGTGACACGGAGACCCAGTACTTC.

The chain combines TRBV7-9 with TRBJ1-2, with 7 bases lining up with TRBD1. The CDR3 loop spans 14 amino acids. Trimming at V came to 3 bases and at J to 7 bases, leaving 8 bases not matched to a gene. Germline V lookup: CDR1 SEHNR, CDR2 FQNEAQ (reference sequence). The CDR3 loop reads CASSFPTGRGGYTF. DNA for the CDR3: TGTGCCAGCAGCTTCCCGACAGGGAGAGGTGGCTACACCTTC.

This chain uses TRBV12-5 with TRBJ1-1; D possibly corresponds to TRBD1 (5 bases). V was pared by 2 bases and J by 0 bases, with 10 bases between. CDR1 LGHNT and CDR2 FRNRAP come from the germline V gene. The CDR3 loop spans 15 amino acids. CDR3 amino acids: CASGLNQGLNTEAFF. As DNA, the CDR3 is TGTGCTAGTGGTTTGAATCAGGGTTTGAACACTGAAGCTTTCTTT.

V usage is TRBV4-2 and J usage is TRBJ1-2; D is possibly TRBD1 (5 bases). V dropped 3 bases and J dropped 8 bases, with 16 bases sitting between them. The CDR3 is 14 amino acids. Germline-derived CDR1 and CDR2 are LGHNA and YNFKEQ. Here the CDR3 DNA reads TGTGCCAGCAGCCACGGGGGAGAGGAGGGCGGCTACACCTTC. It is translated as CASSHGGEEGGYTF.

The rearrangement uses TRBV28 and TRBJ1-2; D gene uncertain. Germline lookup yields CDR1 MDHEN and CDR2 SYDVKM. V lost 4 bases and J lost 3, with 12 bases in between. The CDR3 consists of 14 residues. CDR3 region: CASSSLGRYYGYTF. Here the CDR3 DNA reads TGTGCCAGCAGTTCCCTTGGCAGGTACTATGGCTACACCTTC.

DNA for the CDR3: TGTGCCATCAGGACGGACAGTTCAGGGGATGAGCAGTTCTTC. Amino acids: CAIRTDSSGDEQFF. The chain links TRBV10-3 to TRBJ2-1; D might be TRBD1 (6 bases). CDR3 length: 14 residues. Germline loops: CDR1 ENHRY, CDR2 SYGVKD. V lost 6 bases and J lost 8, with 17 bases in between.

The chain is built from TRBV18 and TRBJ2-1, with 7 bases matching TRBD1. This CDR3 is 15 amino acids long. CDR1 KGHSH and CDR2 LQKENI come from the germline V gene. V lost 0 bases and J lost 9; bases outside the gene matches: 8. The CDR3 region is CASSPPGTALLEQFF. The CDR3 coding sequence is TGTGCCAGCTCACCACCGGGGACAGCCCTTCTTGAGCAGTTCTTC.

This clone was recorded once. The rearrangement uses TRBV4-2 and TRBJ2-7; 8 bases fit TRBD2. In germline, CDR1 is LGHNA, CDR2 YNFKEQ. CDR3 size: 17 residues. The junction had 13 bases not matched to a gene; V was cut back by 2 bases and J by 4 bases. CDR3 sequence (DNA): TGTGCCAGCAGCCAACCCGAAGTAGCGGGGACCCCGTACGAGCAGTACTTC. Translation gives CASSQPEVAGTPYEQYF.

The genes are TRBV9 and TRBJ2-3, with a tentative D call TRBD1 (6 bases). The ends were cut back, 4 bases at V and 2 bases at J, with 14 bases in the middle. CDR3 length equals 15 residues. The germline CDR1 and CDR2 sequences are SGDLS and YYNGEE. The DNA for the CDR3 is TGTGCCAGCAGCCACTCAGGGGATGTCACAGATACGCAGTATTTT. This codes for CASSHSGDVTDTQYF. Combining the CDR3 with reference TRBV9 and TRBJ2-3 gives the whole variable domain DSGVTQTPKHLITATGQRVTLRCSPRSGDLSVYWYQQSLDQGLQFLIQYYNGEERAKGNILERFSAQQFPDLHSELNLSSLELGDSALYFCASSHSGDVTDTQYFGPGTRLTVL.

The V and J genes are TRBV5-4 and TRBJ1-5; D perhaps matches TRBD1 (6 bases). The V gene's germline CDR1 is SGHNT and CDR2 YYREEE (reference sequence). This CDR3 has 16 amino acids. The germline V and J ends were trimmed by 4 bases and 3 bases, with 17 bases remaining between them. The CDR3 reads CASSATGSRNNQPQHF. The DNA of the CDR3 is TGTGCCAGCAGCGCGACAGGCTCTCGGAACAATCAGCCCCAGCATTTT.

This chain links TRBV28 with TRBJ2-5; 9 nucleotides match TRBD1. Losses at the gene ends were 6 bases for V and 5 bases for J; bases not matched to a gene: 7. CDR1 is MDHEN, CDR2 SYDVKM, per germline. The CDR3 sequence is 14 residues long. The CDR3 bases are TGTGCCAGCAGCTCCGGGACAGGGCGGGAGACCCAGTACTTC. Protein sequence: CASSSGTGRETQYF.

This clone was seen once. The chain employs TRBV7-9 and TRBJ2-7, with a weak D call TRBD1 (5 bases). This CDR3 region has 13 residues. The germline V gene encodes CDR1 SEHNR and CDR2 FQNEAQ (reference sequence). V shed 4 bases and J shed 0 bases, with 7 bases lying between them. CDR3 amino acids: CASSYRLSYEQYF. The CDR3 coding sequence is TGTGCCAGCAGCTACAGGCTCTCCTACGAGCAGTACTTC.

Only a few counts were recorded for this clone. The rearrangement joins TRBV6-5 to TRBJ1-2; 9 nucleotides agree with TRBD1. CDR1 is MNHEY, CDR2 SVGAGI, per germline. V shed 5 bases, J shed 8 bases, and the junction held 9 bases outside the gene matches. This CDR3 comprises 14 residues. The CDR3 is CASSPPGQGEGYTF. CDR3 bases: TGTGCCAGCAGTCCTCCGGGACAGGGAGAAGGCTACACCTTC.

This clone was found once. The chain has TRBV9 and TRBJ2-5; D is tentatively TRBD1 or TRBD2 (6 bases each). Germline V gene lookup returns CDR1 SGDLS and CDR2 YYNGEE. V was trimmed by 1 base and J by 2 bases, leaving 12 bases between them. The CDR3 sequence is 15 residues long. CDR3 in DNA: TGTGCCAGCAGCGTACAAAGAGGGGGGCAAGAGACCCAGTACTTC. Amino acids: CASSVQRGGQETQYF.

The rearrangement uses TRBV19 and TRBJ1-5; 7 bases are shared with TRBD1. The CDR3 has 15 residues. With V trimmed by 3 bases and J by 3 bases, 5 bases remained unmatched. The germline CDR1 and CDR2 sequences are LNHDA and SQIVND (reference sequence). The chain's CDR3 is CASSIGGQINQPQHF. The CDR3 bases are TGTGCCAGTAGTATTGGGGGACAGATCAATCAGCCCCAGCATTTT.

The CDR3 loop reads CASQATRNTGELFF. DNA of the CDR3: TGTGCCAGTCAAGCGACCCGGAACACCGGGGAGCTGTTTTTT. V gene TRBV6-1 combines with J gene TRBJ2-2, with D unresolved. Germline lookup yields CDR1 MNHNS and CDR2 SASEGT. Between the trimmed V and J ends, which lost 9 bases and 1 base, there was a span of 12 bases. This CDR3 spans 14 amino acids.

This clone was picked up one time. This sequence joins TRBV5-5 and TRBJ1-5, with unresolved D. V was cut by 0 bases and J by 5 bases, with 6 bases left in between. The germline CDR1 and CDR2 sequences are SGHKS and YYEKEE (reference sequence). This CDR3 contains 13 residues. CDR3 coding DNA: TGTGCCAGCAGCTTGGCAGGCGATCAGCCCCAGCATTTT. Protein product: CASSLAGDQPQHF.

The chain employs TRBV4-1 and TRBJ2-1; no definite D call. Trimming removed 3 bases from V and 8 bases from J, with 17 bases in between. CDR1 and CDR2 (germline): MGHRA, YSYEKL. CDR3 length: 15 residues. The chain's CDR3 is CASSHPFQRSYEQFF. DNA for the CDR3: TGCGCCAGCAGCCACCCATTCCAGCGTAGCTATGAGCAGTTCTTC.